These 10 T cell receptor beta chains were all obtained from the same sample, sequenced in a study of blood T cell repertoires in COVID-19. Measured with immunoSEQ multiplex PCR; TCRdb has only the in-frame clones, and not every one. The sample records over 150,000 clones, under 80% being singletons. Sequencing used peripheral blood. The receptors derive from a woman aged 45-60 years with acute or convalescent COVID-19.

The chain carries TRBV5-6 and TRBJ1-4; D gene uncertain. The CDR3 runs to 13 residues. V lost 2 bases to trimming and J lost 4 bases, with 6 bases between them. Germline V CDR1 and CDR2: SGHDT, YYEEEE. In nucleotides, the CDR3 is TGTGCCAGCAGCTTCGGGAGTAATGAAAAACTGTTTTTT. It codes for CASSFGSNEKLFF. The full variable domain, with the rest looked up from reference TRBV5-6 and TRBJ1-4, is DAGVTQSPTHLIKTRGQQVTLRCSPKSGHDTVSWYQQALGQGPQFIFQYYEEEERQRGNFPDRFSGHQFPNYSSELNVNALLLGDSALYLCASSFGSNEKLFFGSGTQLSVL.

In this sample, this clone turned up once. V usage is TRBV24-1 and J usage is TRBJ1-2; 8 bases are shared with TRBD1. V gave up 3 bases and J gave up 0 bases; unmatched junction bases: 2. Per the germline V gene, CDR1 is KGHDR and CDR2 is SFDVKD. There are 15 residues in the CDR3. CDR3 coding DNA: TGTGCCACCAGTGATCCAGGGGGCTCTAACTATGGCTACACCTTC. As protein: CATSDPGGSNYGYTF.

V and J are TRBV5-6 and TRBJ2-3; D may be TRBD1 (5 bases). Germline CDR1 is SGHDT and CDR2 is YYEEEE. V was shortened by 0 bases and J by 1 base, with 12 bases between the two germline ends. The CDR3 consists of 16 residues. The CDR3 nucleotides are TGTGCCAGCAGCTTGGGCGTTGACAGAGGCACAGATACGCAGTATTTT. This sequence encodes CASSLGVDRGTDTQYF.

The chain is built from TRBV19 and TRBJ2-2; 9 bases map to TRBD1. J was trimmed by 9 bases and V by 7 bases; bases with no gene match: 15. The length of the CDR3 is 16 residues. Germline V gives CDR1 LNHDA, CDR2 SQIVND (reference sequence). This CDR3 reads CASTPDRGGARRELFF. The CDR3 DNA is TGTGCCAGTACTCCCGACAGGGGGGGAGCTCGCCGGGAGCTGTTTTTT.

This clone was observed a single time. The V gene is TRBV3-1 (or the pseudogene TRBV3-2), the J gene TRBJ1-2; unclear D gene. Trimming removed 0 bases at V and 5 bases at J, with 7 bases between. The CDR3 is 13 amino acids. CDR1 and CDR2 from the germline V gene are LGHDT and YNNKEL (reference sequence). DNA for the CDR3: TGTGCCAGCAGCCAAGAGATAGCTTATGGCTACACCTTC. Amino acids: CASSQEIAYGYTF.

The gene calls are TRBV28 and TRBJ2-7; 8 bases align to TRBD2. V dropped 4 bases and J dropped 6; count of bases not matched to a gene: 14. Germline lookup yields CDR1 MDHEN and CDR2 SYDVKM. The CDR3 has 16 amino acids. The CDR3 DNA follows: TGTGCCAGCAGTTCCTCGGGGGGCGGGAGGTATCTCGAGCAGTACTTC. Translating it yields CASSSSGGGRYLEQYF.

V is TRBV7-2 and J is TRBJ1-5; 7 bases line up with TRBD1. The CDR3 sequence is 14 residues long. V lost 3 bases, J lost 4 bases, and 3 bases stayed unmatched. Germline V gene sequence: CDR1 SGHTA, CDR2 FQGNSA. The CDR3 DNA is TGTGCCAGCAGCTTTACAGGGGCGAATCAGCCCCAGCATTTT. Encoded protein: CASSFTGANQPQHF.

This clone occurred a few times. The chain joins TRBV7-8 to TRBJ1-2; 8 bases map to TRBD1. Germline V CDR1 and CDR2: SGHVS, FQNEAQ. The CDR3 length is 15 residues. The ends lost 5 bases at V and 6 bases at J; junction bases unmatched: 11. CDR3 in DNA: TGTGCCAGCAGCGCCCAAATTGCAGGGGGCGATGGCTACACCTTC. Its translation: CASSAQIAGGDGYTF.

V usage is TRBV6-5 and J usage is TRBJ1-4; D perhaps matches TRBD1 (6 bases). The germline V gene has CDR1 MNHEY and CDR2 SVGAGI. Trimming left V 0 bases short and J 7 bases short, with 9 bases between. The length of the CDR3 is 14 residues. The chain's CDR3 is CASSYSDSSEKLFF. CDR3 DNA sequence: TGTGCCAGCAGTTACTCGGACAGTAGTGAAAAACTGTTTTTT.

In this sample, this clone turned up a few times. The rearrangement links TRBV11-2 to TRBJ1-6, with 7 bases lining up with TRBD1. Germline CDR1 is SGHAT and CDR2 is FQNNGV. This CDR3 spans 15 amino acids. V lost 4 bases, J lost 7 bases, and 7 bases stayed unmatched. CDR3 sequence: CASSSTGQHNSPLHF. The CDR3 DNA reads TGTGCCAGCAGCTCGACGGGACAGCACAATTCACCCCTCCACTTT.